This T cell receptor (beta chain) was identified in a study of PD-1 blockade in classical Hodgkin lymphoma. Whole-study results and caveats: TCR diversity at baseline was reported to be reduced in newly diagnosed patients relative to healthy donors.

Libraries were prepared by immunoSEQ multiplex PCR; TCRdb keeps only in-frame clonotypes and omits some of them. Of roughly 77,000 clones listed, more than 85% are singletons. Comment on this clone: The antigen remains undetermined.

CDR3 size: 15 residues. CDR1 and CDR2 from the germline V gene are SEHNR and FQNEAQ (reference sequence). Trimming removed 3 bases at V and 12 bases at J, with 18 bases between. The time point: newly diagnosed, previously untreated cHL patient sample. PBMCs from untreated, newly diagnosed classical Hodgkin lymphoma were comparison samples. The sample taken for sequencing was peripheral blood mononuclear cells (PBMCs). The chain couples TRBV7-9 to TRBJ1-6; D remains unclear. The receptor was isolated from a human donor with classical Hodgkin lymphoma. In nucleotides, the CDR3 is TGTGCCAGCAGCTTGACCACGGTCGACGCGGGACCCCTCCACTTT. Translated, it gives CASSLTTVDAGPLHF.